This T cell receptor (beta chain) was profiled in a study of CD8+ T cells in alopecia areata. Study-level findings and limits: Higher clonality and more expanded CD8+ clones appeared in lesional than normal scalp. Although TCR sharing was seen in mice, sharing across patients was less clear, possibly for HLA-related reasons.

V shed 4 bases and J shed 4 bases, with 7 bases lying between them. Germline CDR1 is SQVTM and CDR2 is ANQGSEA. The CDR3 spans 11 residues. A FACSAria was used to sort CD4+ and CD8+ T cells. These cells came from PBMCs. Sequencing templates came from extracted RNA that was reverse transcribed into cDNA. Data came from immunoSEQ multiplex PCR; TCRdb stores just in-frame clones and leaves some out. This table has 150,000 to 200,000 clones, 55% appearing once. Remarks on this clone: The antigen is not known. The identical CDR3 is also encoded by other nucleotide sequences in the sample.

The specimen sequenced was CD4+ T cells sorted from blood. The TCR comes from a human donor in good health. This chain uses TRBV29-1 with TRBJ1-1; weak D call: TRBD1 (5 bases). As DNA, the CDR3 is TGCAGCGTTGGGGGGGTCACTGAAGCTTTCTTT. Protein: CSVGGVTEAFF.